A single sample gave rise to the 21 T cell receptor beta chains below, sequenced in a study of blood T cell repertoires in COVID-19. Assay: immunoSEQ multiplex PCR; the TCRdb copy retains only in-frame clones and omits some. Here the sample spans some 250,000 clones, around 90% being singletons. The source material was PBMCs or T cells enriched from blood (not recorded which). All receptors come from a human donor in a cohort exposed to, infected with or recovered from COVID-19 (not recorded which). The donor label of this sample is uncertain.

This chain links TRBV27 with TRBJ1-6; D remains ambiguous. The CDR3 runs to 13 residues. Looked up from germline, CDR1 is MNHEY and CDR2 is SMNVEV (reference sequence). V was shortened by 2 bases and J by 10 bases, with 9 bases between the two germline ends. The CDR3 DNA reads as TGTGCCAGCAGTTTAATTGCGTACTCACCCCTCCACTTT. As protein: CASSLIAYSPLHF.

CDR3 coding DNA: TGTGCCTGGAGGTGGACACCGAACACTGAAGCTTTCTTT. This translates into CAWRWTPNTEAFF. This chain links TRBV30 with TRBJ1-1; D possibly corresponds to TRBD1 (5 bases). CDR3 length: 13 amino acids. V was shortened by 3 bases and J by 1 base, with 9 bases between the two germline ends. In germline, CDR1 is GTSNPN, CDR2 SVGIG (reference sequence).

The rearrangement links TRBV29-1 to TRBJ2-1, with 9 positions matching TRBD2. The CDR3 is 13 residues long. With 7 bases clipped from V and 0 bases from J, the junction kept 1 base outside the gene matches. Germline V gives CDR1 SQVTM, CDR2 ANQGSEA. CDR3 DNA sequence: TGCAGCGAGCGGGGGGCCTCCTACAATGAGCAGTTCTTC. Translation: CSERGASYNEQFF.

The CDR3 DNA reads as TGCGCCAGCAGCCGCGGGGGTCGCTCTGGAAACACCATATATTTT. Translating it yields CASSRGGRSGNTIYF. This chain uses TRBV5-1 with TRBJ1-3; the D gene is possibly TRBD1 (5 bases). CDR3 length: 15 residues. V was pared by 4 bases and J by 0 bases, with 11 bases between. CDR1 and CDR2 (germline): SGHRS, YFSETQ.

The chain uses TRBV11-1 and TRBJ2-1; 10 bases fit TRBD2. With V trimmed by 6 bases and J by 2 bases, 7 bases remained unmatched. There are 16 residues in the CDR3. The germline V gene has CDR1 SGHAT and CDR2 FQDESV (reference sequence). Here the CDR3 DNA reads TGTGCCAGCAGTTCCCAGAGCGGGGGGGCCTACAATGAGCAGTTCTTC. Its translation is CASSSQSGGAYNEQFF.

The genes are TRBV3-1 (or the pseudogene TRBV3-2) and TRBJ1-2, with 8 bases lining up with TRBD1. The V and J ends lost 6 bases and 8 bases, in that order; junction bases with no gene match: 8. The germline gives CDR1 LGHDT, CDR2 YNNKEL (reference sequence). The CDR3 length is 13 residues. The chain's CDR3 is CASSPRGHRGYTF. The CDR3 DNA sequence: TGTGCCAGCAGTCCCAGGGGGCATAGAGGCTACACCTTC.

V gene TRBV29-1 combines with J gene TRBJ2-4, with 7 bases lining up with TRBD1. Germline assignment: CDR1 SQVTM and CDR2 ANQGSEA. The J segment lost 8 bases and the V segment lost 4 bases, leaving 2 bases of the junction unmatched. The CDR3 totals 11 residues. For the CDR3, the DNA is TGCAGCGTTGGGGACAGTGACATTCAGTACTTC. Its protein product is CSVGDSDIQYF.

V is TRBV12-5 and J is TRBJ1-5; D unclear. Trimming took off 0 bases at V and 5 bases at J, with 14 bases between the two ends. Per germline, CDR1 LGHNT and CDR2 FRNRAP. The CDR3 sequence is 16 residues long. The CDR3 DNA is TGTGCTAGTGGTTTGGTGACTGGGAGTGAATATCAGCCCCAGCATTTT. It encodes CASGLVTGSEYQPQHF.

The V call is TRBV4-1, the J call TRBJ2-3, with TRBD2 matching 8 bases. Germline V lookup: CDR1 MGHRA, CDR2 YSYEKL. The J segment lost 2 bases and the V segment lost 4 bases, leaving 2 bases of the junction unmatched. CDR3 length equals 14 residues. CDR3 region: CASSPGGYTDTQYF. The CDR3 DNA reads TGCGCCAGCAGCCCGGGGGGGTACACAGATACGCAGTATTTT.

CDR3 residues: CASSESGGGNEKLFF. Written as DNA, the CDR3 is TGTGCCAGCAGTGAATCGGGCGGGGGAAATGAAAAACTGTTTTTT. This chain connects TRBV2 to TRBJ1-4; D is possibly TRBD1 (5 bases). Germline V gives CDR1 SNHLY, CDR2 FYNNEI. V was cut by 2 bases and J by 5 bases, with 12 bases left in between. The CDR3 runs to 15 residues.

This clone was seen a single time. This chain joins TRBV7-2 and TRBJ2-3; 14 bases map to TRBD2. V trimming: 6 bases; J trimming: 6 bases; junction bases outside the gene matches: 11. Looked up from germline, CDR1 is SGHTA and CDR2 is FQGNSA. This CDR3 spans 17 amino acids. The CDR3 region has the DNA TGTGCCAGCAGTCGGACTAGCGGGGGGTCCCTCGATGATACGCAGTATTTT. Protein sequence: CASSRTSGGSLDDTQYF.

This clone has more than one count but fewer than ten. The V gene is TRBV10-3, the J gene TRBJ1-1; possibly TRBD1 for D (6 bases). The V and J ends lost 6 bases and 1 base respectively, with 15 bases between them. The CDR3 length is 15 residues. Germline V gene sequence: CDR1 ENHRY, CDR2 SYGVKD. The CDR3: CAISPSDSENTEAFF. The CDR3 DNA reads TGTGCCATCAGCCCCTCGGACAGCGAGAACACTGAAGCTTTCTTT.

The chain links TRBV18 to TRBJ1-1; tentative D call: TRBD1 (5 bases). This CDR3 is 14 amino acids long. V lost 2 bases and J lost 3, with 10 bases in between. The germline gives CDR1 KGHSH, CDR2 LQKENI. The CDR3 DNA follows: TGTGCCAGCTCACCAAGGGGAATTGACACTGAAGCTTTCTTT. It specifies CASSPRGIDTEAFF. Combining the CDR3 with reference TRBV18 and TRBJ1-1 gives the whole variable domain NAGVMQNPRHLVRRRGQEARLRCSPMKGHSHVYWYRQLPEEGLKFMVYLQKENIIDESGMPKERFSAEFPKEGPSILRIQQVVRGDSAAYFCASSPRGIDTEAFFGQGTRLTVV.

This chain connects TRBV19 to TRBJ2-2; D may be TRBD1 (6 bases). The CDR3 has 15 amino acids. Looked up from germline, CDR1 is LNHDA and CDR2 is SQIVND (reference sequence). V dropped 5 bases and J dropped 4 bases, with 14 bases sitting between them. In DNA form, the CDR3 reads TGTGCCAGTAGTGCGCCTTGGGACACCACCGGGGAGCTGTTTTTT. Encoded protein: CASSAPWDTTGELFF. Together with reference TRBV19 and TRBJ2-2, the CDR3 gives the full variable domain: DGGITQSPKYLFRKEGQNVTLSCEQNLNHDAMYWYRQDPGQGLRLIYYSQIVNDFQKGDIAEGYSVSREKKESFPLTVTSAQKNPTAFYLCASSAPWDTTGELFFGEGSRLTVL.

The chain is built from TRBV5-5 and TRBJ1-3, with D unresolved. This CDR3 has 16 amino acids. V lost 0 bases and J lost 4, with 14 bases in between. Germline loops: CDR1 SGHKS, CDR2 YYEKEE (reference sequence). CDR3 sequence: CASSLALHLWGNTIYF. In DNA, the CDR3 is TGTGCCAGCAGCTTGGCCCTTCACTTATGGGGAAACACCATATATTTT. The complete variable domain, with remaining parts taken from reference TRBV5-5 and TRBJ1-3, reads DAGVTQSPTHLIKTRGQQVTLRCSPISGHKSVSWYQQVLGQGPQFIFQYYEKEERGRGNFPDRFSARQFPNYSSELNVNALLLGDSALYLCASSLALHLWGNTIYFGEGSWLTVV.

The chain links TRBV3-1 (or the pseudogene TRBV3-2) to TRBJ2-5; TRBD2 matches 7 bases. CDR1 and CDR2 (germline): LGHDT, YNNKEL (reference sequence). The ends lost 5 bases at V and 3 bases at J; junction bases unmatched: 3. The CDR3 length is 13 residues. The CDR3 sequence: CASSGGLEETQYF. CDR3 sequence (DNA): TGTGCCAGCAGCGGAGGACTAGAAGAGACCCAGTACTTC.

CDR3 DNA sequence: TGTGCCAGCACACGGACTCCTCTAATGGTAGATACGCAGTATTTT. Amino acid sequence: CASTRTPLMVDTQYF. The genes are TRBV7-2 and TRBJ2-3, with D possibly being TRBD2 (5 bases). Per the germline V gene, CDR1 is SGHTA and CDR2 is FQGNSA. The germline V and J ends were trimmed by 7 bases and 5 bases, with 19 bases remaining between them. The CDR3 runs to 15 residues.

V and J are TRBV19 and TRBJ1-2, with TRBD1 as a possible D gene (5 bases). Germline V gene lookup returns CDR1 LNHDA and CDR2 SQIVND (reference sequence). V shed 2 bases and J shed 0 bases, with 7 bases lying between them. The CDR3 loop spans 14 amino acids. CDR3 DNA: TGTGCCAGTAGTATACAGACAGCTAACTATGGCTACACCTTC. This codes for CASSIQTANYGYTF.

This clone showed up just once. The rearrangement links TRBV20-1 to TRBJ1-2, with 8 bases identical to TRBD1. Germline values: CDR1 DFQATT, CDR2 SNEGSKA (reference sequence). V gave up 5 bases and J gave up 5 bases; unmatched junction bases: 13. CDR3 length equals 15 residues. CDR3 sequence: CSARDRGEGYYGYTF. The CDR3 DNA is TGCAGTGCTCGTGACAGGGGAGAAGGCTATTATGGCTACACCTTC.

CDR3: CASSQDRKLAGIPGELFF. In DNA, the CDR3 is TGTGCCAGCAGCCAAGATAGAAAACTAGCGGGCATCCCCGGGGAGCTGTTTTTT. The J gene is TRBJ2-2, the V gene TRBV3-1 (or the pseudogene TRBV3-2), with TRBD2 matching over 9 bases. The CDR3 sequence is 18 residues long. CDR1 and CDR2 from the germline V gene are LGHDT and YNNKEL (reference sequence). Losses at the gene ends were 0 bases for V and 6 bases for J; bases not matched to a gene: 11.

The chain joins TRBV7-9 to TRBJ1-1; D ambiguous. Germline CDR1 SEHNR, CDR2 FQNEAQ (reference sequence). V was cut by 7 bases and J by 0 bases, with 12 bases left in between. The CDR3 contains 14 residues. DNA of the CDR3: TGTGCCAGCAACCCGGCAGGCATGAACACTGAAGCTTTCTTT. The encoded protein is CASNPAGMNTEAFF.